This entry features one T cell receptor beta chain sequence. Data came from immunoSEQ multiplex PCR; TCRdb stores just in-frame clones and leaves some out. Of over 35,000 clones listed, approximately 86% are singletons. Germline values: CDR1 SGDLS, CDR2 YYNGEE. V trimming: 0 bases; J trimming: 4 bases; junction bases outside the gene matches: 6. CDR3 length: 16 amino acids. The data belong to a study of blood T cell repertoires in COVID-19. The V call is TRBV9, the J call TRBJ1-1; 10 bases are a match to TRBD1. The source is a human donor in a cohort sampled during active COVID-19. The sample consisted of peripheral blood. The DNA for the CDR3 is TGTGCCAGCAGCGTAGGAGGGACAGGGGCTGCCACTGAAGCTTTCTTT. As protein: CASSVGGTGAATEAFF. The variable domain in full, with the rest retrieved from reference TRBV9 and TRBJ1-1, is DSGVTQTPKHLITATGQRVTLRCSPRSGDLSVYWYQQSLDQGLQFLIQYYNGEERAKGNILERFSAQQFPDLHSELNLSSLELGDSALYFCASSVGGTGAATEAFFGQGTRLTVV.